Presented here are 23 T cell receptor beta chains from one specimen sequenced in a study of blood T cell repertoires in COVID-19. Assay: immunoSEQ multiplex PCR; the TCRdb copy retains only in-frame clones and omits some. The repertoire includes 250,000 or so clones, about 85% of them detected once, and 10% to 12% sits in the top ten. The source material was PBMCs or T cells enriched from blood (not recorded which). These receptors originate from a man aged 25-40 years who had recovered from COVID-19.

The chain carries TRBV6-5 and TRBJ1-2, with TRBD1 matching over 10 bases. Germline V gene lookup returns CDR1 MNHEY and CDR2 SVGAGI. This CDR3 spans 15 amino acids. Trimming at V came to 4 bases and at J to 12 bases, leaving 14 bases not matched to a gene. The CDR3 reads CASSSGGRWTGGHTF. The CDR3 DNA sequence: TGTGCCAGCAGTTCGGGGGGGAGATGGACAGGGGGTCACACCTTC.

The gene calls are TRBV6-5 and TRBJ1-1, with a possible D match to TRBD1 (5 bases). The CDR3 contains 13 residues. Looked up from germline, CDR1 is MNHEY and CDR2 is SVGAGI. The V end lost 2 bases, the J end lost 11 bases, and 15 bases lay between the germline ends. CDR3 in amino acids: CASSYEIRGDAFF. The CDR3 coding sequence is TGTGCCAGCAGTTACGAAATAAGGGGTGATGCTTTCTTT.

There are a few counts of this clone. The gene calls are TRBV4-2 and TRBJ2-5; 10 positions agree with TRBD2. Germline V lookup: CDR1 LGHNA, CDR2 YNFKEQ. After removal of 4 bases from V and 5 bases from J, the junction contained 7 bases not matched to a gene. CDR3 length equals 15 residues. CDR3 sequence (DNA): TGTGCCAGCAGCCGTGGAGCGGGGGGGATTGAGACCCAGTACTTC. Protein sequence: CASSRGAGGIETQYF.

V usage is TRBV5-6 and J usage is TRBJ1-6; unclear D gene. Trimming took off 0 bases at V and 7 bases at J, with 8 bases between the two ends. Germline CDR1 is SGHDT and CDR2 is YYEEEE. The CDR3 is 14 residues long. The CDR3 nucleotides read TGTGCCAGCAGCTTGGGCGCCCCGAATTCACCCCTCCACTTT. Its translation: CASSLGAPNSPLHF.

Only a few counts were recorded for this clone. The rearrangement uses TRBV18 and TRBJ1-6; D uncertain. V dropped 1 base and J dropped 7 bases, with 8 bases sitting between them. Germline V CDR1 and CDR2: KGHSH, LQKENI. This CDR3 contains 14 residues. The chain's CDR3 is CASSPRLENSPLHF. CDR3 nucleotide sequence: TGTGCCAGCTCACCACGGTTGGAGAATTCACCCCTCCACTTT.

The rearrangement links TRBV6-5 to TRBJ2-3, with 11 bases that match TRBD1. The V segment lost 7 bases and the J segment 5 bases; nucleotides outside the gene matches: 5. This CDR3 contains 14 residues. CDR1 and CDR2 (germline): MNHEY, SVGAGI. DNA of the CDR3: TGTGCCAGCACTCCGGGACAGGGGGTAGATACGCAGTATTTT. Translating gives CASTPGQGVDTQYF.

This chain connects TRBV27 to TRBJ2-5; TRBD2 agrees at 7 bases. The CDR3 length is 17 residues. The V gene's germline CDR1 is MNHEY and CDR2 SMNVEV (reference sequence). Trimming cost V 2 bases and J 2 bases; bases outside gene matches: 11. In nucleotides, the CDR3 is TGTGCCAGCAGTTTAAAGTTTCGGGAGGCATTACAAGAGACCCAGTACTTC. Translating it yields CASSLKFREALQETQYF.

The V gene is TRBV19, the J gene TRBJ1-1, with 7 bases lining up with TRBD1. The CDR3 has 12 residues. V was clipped by 7 bases and J by 6 bases; unmatched bases: 5. CDR1 and CDR2 (germline): LNHDA, SQIVND (reference sequence). The CDR3 sequence is CASTDRAPEAFF. Written as DNA, the CDR3 is TGTGCCAGTACTGACAGGGCCCCTGAAGCTTTCTTT.

The chain carries TRBV5-6 and TRBJ1-1, with D hard to call. From germline, CDR1 is SGHDT and CDR2 YYEEEE. Trimming removed 0 bases at V and 4 bases at J, with 13 bases between. CDR3 length: 15 amino acids. In DNA form, the CDR3 reads TGTGCCAGCAGCTTGGTCACCTTGGCGGGCACTGAAGCTTTCTTT. Its protein product is CASSLVTLAGTEAFF.

This sequence joins TRBV28 and TRBJ1-1; D is uncertain. In germline, CDR1 is MDHEN, CDR2 SYDVKM. The V end was cut by 7 bases, the J end by 5 bases, with 11 bases between. This CDR3 is built from 12 residues. For the CDR3, the DNA is TGTGCCAGCAACCCTCTCGGGACTGAAGCTTTCTTT. Residues: CASNPLGTEAFF.

The sample holds one count of this clone. The chain is built from TRBV19 and TRBJ2-1; 14 bases are shared with TRBD2. The CDR3 is 16 amino acids. The V gene's germline CDR1 is LNHDA and CDR2 SQIVND (reference sequence). J was trimmed by 8 bases and V by 1 base; bases with no gene match: 4. The CDR3 DNA reads as TGTGCCAGTAGTATAGGACTAGCGGGGGGGCCTTATGAGCAGTTCTTC. As protein: CASSIGLAGGPYEQFF.

The chain carries TRBV4-3 and TRBJ1-6; 9 bases line up with TRBD1. Germline V gives CDR1 LGHNA, CDR2 YSLEER. The V and J ends lost 0 bases and 1 base, in that order; junction bases with no gene match: 7. The CDR3 contains 19 residues. CDR3: CASSQDQDRGSSYNSPLHF. CDR3 coding DNA: TGCGCCAGCAGCCAAGATCAGGACAGGGGATCGTCCTATAATTCACCCCTCCACTTT.

This chain connects TRBV6-5 to TRBJ1-2, with 7 bases aligning to TRBD1. Germline V CDR1 and CDR2: MNHEY, SVGAGI. The CDR3 is made up of 12 amino acids. The trim removed 10 bases at V and 5 bases at J, leaving 7 bases unmatched. The CDR3 is CATGQDGYGYTF. The CDR3 DNA is TGTGCCACAGGACAGGACGGTTATGGCTACACCTTC.

This clone has just a few counts. The J gene is TRBJ2-3, the V gene TRBV21-1; the D call of TRBD2 is as the table states it, not checked on the DNA. TRBV21-1 is tagged as a pseudogene. CDR3 length equals 17 residues. CDR3 sequence reads: CASSNCRPVPSTDTQYF. The CDR3, as DNA: TGTGCCAGCAGCAACTGCCGTCCGGTCCCTAGTACAGATACGCAGTATTTT.

The chain combines TRBV18 with TRBJ2-1; D gene uncertain. V lost 3 bases and J lost 7, with 7 bases in between. Germline CDR1 is KGHSH and CDR2 is LQKENI. The CDR3 sequence is 12 residues long. CDR3 loop: CASSPSMNEQFF. In DNA, the CDR3 is TGTGCCAGCTCACCTAGTATGAATGAGCAGTTCTTC.

The rearrangement joins TRBV29-1 to TRBJ1-1; D not resolved. With 3 bases removed from V and 3 bases from J, the gap between germline ends came to 8 bases. The CDR3 sequence is 12 residues long. Germline V gives CDR1 SQVTM, CDR2 ANQGSEA. The CDR3 bases are TGCAGCGTTGAGGTCGGGGACACTGAAGCTTTCTTT. Amino acids: CSVEVGDTEAFF.

The V and J genes are TRBV2 and TRBJ2-1, with 8 bases identical to TRBD2. In germline, CDR1 is SNHLY, CDR2 FYNNEI. V lost 5 bases, J lost 7 bases, and 10 bases stayed unmatched. The CDR3 is 15 residues long. CDR3: CASSSGGRNGNEQFF. The CDR3 DNA reads as TGTGCCAGCAGTTCCGGCGGGAGGAATGGGAATGAGCAGTTCTTC.

The rearrangement uses TRBV10-3 and TRBJ2-2; D not resolved. CDR1 is ENHRY and CDR2 is SYGVKD in the germline V gene. Trimming took off 8 bases at V and 0 bases at J, with 10 bases between the two ends. This CDR3 comprises 14 residues. The chain's CDR3 is CAIGYTANTGELFF. Here the CDR3 DNA reads TGTGCCATCGGTTACACAGCGAACACCGGGGAGCTGTTTTTT.

The chain has TRBV19 and TRBJ1-5, with unresolved D. This CDR3 has 15 amino acids. Germline CDR1 LNHDA, CDR2 SQIVND (reference sequence). V was pared by 6 bases and J by 0 bases, with 12 bases between. The CDR3 bases are TGTGCCAGTAGGAGGGTTTCTAATAGCAATCAGCCCCAGCATTTT. Translated, it gives CASRRVSNSNQPQHF.

V is TRBV5-8 and J is TRBJ2-4; D ambiguous. Germline V gene data show CDR1 as SGHTS and CDR2 as YDEGEE. Trimming took 2 bases from V and 0 from J, leaving 6 bases between them. This CDR3 region has 14 residues. The DNA of the CDR3 is TGTGCCAGCAGCTTCTTTCTAGCCAAAAACATTCAGTACTTC. Translating gives CASSFFLAKNIQYF.

This clone was seen only a few times. The chain combines TRBV28 with TRBJ2-3; D unresolved. CDR1 is MDHEN and CDR2 is SYDVKM in the germline V gene. V gave up 2 bases and J gave up 4 bases, with 7 bases separating them. CDR3 size: 13 residues. The CDR3 loop reads CASSLRSPDTQYF. CDR3 DNA sequence: TGTGCCAGCAGTTTACGTAGCCCAGATACGCAGTATTTT.

This clone was counted only a few times. The chain has TRBV11-3 and TRBJ2-1; D is perhaps TRBD2 (6 bases). The CDR3 loop spans 15 amino acids. V was trimmed by 6 bases and J by 4 bases, leaving 16 bases between them. The germline V gene encodes CDR1 SGHNT and CDR2 YENEEA. For the CDR3, the DNA is TGTGCCAGCAGTTTCCGGGACGGGGGATACAATGAGCAGTTCTTC. Translated: CASSFRDGGYNEQFF.

The rearrangement uses TRBV19 and TRBJ2-1; a possible D gene is TRBD2 (6 bases). The CDR3 loop spans 16 amino acids. Per the germline V gene, CDR1 is LNHDA and CDR2 is SQIVND (reference sequence). The ends were cut back, 4 bases at V and 0 bases at J, with 13 bases in the middle. The chain's CDR3 is CASSKDWRGSYNEQFF. The CDR3 DNA follows: TGTGCCAGTAGTAAAGATTGGCGGGGCTCCTACAATGAGCAGTTCTTC.